This T cell receptor (beta chain) was retrieved from a study of CD8+CD57+ T cells in acquired aplastic anemia. Looking at the study overall: Sorted CD4+ plus CD8+ cells gave DNA averaging around 3 ug. Study-wide points: Both patients and controls carried the same twenty-nine CD8+ CDR3 sequences. Simpson's diversity of CD8+ cells was not significantly different in patients compared with controls.

V lost 0 bases, J lost 0 bases, and 2 bases stayed unmatched. This CDR3 is 17 amino acids long. CDR1 and CDR2 (germline): SGHRS, YFSETQ. Those patients picked for sequencing had displayed CD8+CD57+ cell expansion on flow cytometry. Every patient was diagnosed with severe acquired aplastic anemia. Genomic DNA, the template, was used for profiling of the TCR beta VDJ and CDR3. TCRdb called the reads again in MiXCR, with one record for every CDR3 protein. The data show roughly 170,000 distinct CDR3 sequences, 48% seen once. The table lists this clonotype with a few counts. Its specificity is unknown. The clonotype was recovered from a human donor with aplastic anemia. Material for sequencing was sorted CD4+, CD8+, or CD8+CD57+ T cells (not recorded which) from PBMCs. The chain carries TRBV5-1 and TRBJ2-2; 10 nucleotides agree with TRBD1. DNA of the CDR3: TGCGCCAGCAGCTTGGTAGGACAGGGGGCGAACACCGGGGAGCTGTTTTTT. As protein: CASSLVGQGANTGELFF.